The rows below give T cell receptor beta chains drawn from one sample of a study of control samples from healthy donors and cancer patients. Some clones are missing from TCRdb's copy, which holds only in-frame ones; the method was immunoSEQ multiplex PCR. The sample shows 50,000 to 65,000 clones, around 93% of them seen only once. Specimen: PBMCs. Receptors were obtained from a man under 40 with colorectal cancer. CDR3s include the opening cysteine and the closing phenylalanine or tryptophan. Each record gives: V gene, D gene, clone size, CDR3 length, J gene, CDR3 DNA, CDR3 protein. A D gene is named only where the DNA matches it firmly. Clone size is shown for a subset of rows, as once, few, many or a class of expanded clone.

v_gene: TRBV7-9
d_gene: NA
abundance: NA
len: 16
j_gene: TRBJ1-1
CDR3nt: TGTGCCAGCAGCCCCCGGGGGGGTAGGGGTAACACTGAAGCTTTCTTT
CDR3aa: CASSPRGGRGNTEAFF

v_gene: TRBV5-1
d_gene: NA
abundance: NA
len: 14
j_gene: TRBJ2-3
CDR3nt: TGCGCCAGCAGCTCTTCCCCCCCCACAGATACGCAGTATTTT
CDR3aa: CASSSSPPTDTQYF

v_gene: TRBV3-1/TRBV3-2
d_gene: NA
abundance: NA
len: 16
j_gene: TRBJ2-5
CDR3nt: TGTGCCAGCAGCCAAGAGTGGGGGGGGGCCCCGAAGACCCAGTACTTC
CDR3aa: CASSQEWGGAPKTQYF

v_gene: TRBV4-3
d_gene: TRBD2
abundance: NA
len: 17
j_gene: TRBJ2-3
CDR3nt: TGCGCCAGCAGCCAAGAGGGGCTAGCGGGGGAAGGAGATACGCAGTATTTT
CDR3aa: CASSQEGLAGEGDTQYF

v_gene: TRBV3-1/TRBV3-2
d_gene: NA
abundance: NA
len: 12
j_gene: TRBJ2-7
CDR3nt: TGTGCCAGCAGCCCCGGGTGGAACGAGCAGTACTTC
CDR3aa: CASSPGWNEQYF

v_gene: TRBV5-6
d_gene: TRBD1
abundance: NA
len: 16
j_gene: TRBJ1-2
CDR3nt: TGTGCCAGCAGCTTGGGACAGGGGGCTCTTAGCTATGGCTACACCTTC
CDR3aa: CASSLGQGALSYGYTF

v_gene: TRBV12-5
d_gene: NA
abundance: NA
len: 13
j_gene: TRBJ2-1
CDR3nt: TGTGCTAGTGGTTTGGCGGGAACCGTAAAACCGTTCTTC
CDR3aa: CASGLAGTVKPFF

v_gene: TRBV25-1
d_gene: NA
abundance: NA
len: 16
j_gene: TRBJ2-5
CDR3nt: TGTGCCAGCAGTGGGCCAGGGAAAGATGGGGGAGAGACCCAGTACTTC
CDR3aa: CASSGPGKDGGETQYF

v_gene: TRBV5-1
d_gene: TRBD1
abundance: NA
len: 17
j_gene: TRBJ2-1
CDR3nt: TGCGCCAGCAGCTTCACACCCACCGGGACAGGGGGTTATGAGCAGTTCTTC
CDR3aa: CASSFTPTGTGGYEQFF

v_gene: TRBV18
d_gene: NA
abundance: NA
len: 15
j_gene: TRBJ2-3
CDR3nt: TGTGCCAGCTCACGAAATTTGGAACAGGGAGGTACGCAGTATTTT
CDR3aa: CASSRNLEQGGTQYF

v_gene: TRBV3-1/TRBV3-2
d_gene: NA
abundance: NA
len: 16
j_gene: TRBJ1-1
CDR3nt: TGTGCCAGCAGCCCGAGGACTGTCGGAAGGGAGGCGGAAGCTTTCTTT
CDR3aa: CASSPRTVGREAEAFF

v_gene: TRBV5-1
d_gene: NA
abundance: NA
len: 16
j_gene: TRBJ2-2
CDR3nt: TGCGCCAGCAGCCAAGGGGGGAGGACACGATCCGGGGAGCTGTTTTTT
CDR3aa: CASSQGGRTRSGELFF

v_gene: TRBV3-1/TRBV3-2
d_gene: TRBD1
abundance: NA
len: 17
j_gene: TRBJ1-4
CDR3nt: TGTGCCAGCAGCCCTCCACGACAGGGCTCAACTAATGAAAAACTGTTTTTT
CDR3aa: CASSPPRQGSTNEKLFF

v_gene: TRBV4-3
d_gene: TRBD1
abundance: NA
len: 22
j_gene: TRBJ1-6
CDR3nt: TGCGCCAGCAGCCAGGATAGATACCGGGACAGAGATTCTAATTTTTATAATTCACCCCTCCACTTT
CDR3aa: CASSQDRYRDRDSNFYNSPLHF

v_gene: TRBV19
d_gene: NA
abundance: NA
len: 16
j_gene: TRBJ2-5
CDR3nt: TGTGCCAGTAGTATCAGCTCAGGCTGGGGCCAAGAGACCCAGTACTTC
CDR3aa: CASSISSGWGQETQYF

v_gene: TRBV5-1
d_gene: TRBD1
abundance: NA
len: 14
j_gene: TRBJ1-1
CDR3nt: TGCGCCAGCAGCTTGACAGGGGGGAACACTGAAGCTTTCTTT
CDR3aa: CASSLTGGNTEAFF

v_gene: TRBV4-3
d_gene: NA
abundance: NA
len: 15
j_gene: TRBJ2-7
CDR3nt: TGCGCCAGCAGCCAATCCTTACCCGGAACCTACGAGCAGTACTTC
CDR3aa: CASSQSLPGTYEQYF

v_gene: TRBV6-5
d_gene: NA
abundance: NA
len: 13
j_gene: TRBJ2-2
CDR3nt: TGTGCCAGCAGTTCGACAGTCACCGGGGAGCTGTTTTTT
CDR3aa: CASSSTVTGELFF

v_gene: TRBV15
d_gene: NA
abundance: NA
len: 14
j_gene: TRBJ1-5
CDR3nt: TGTGCCACCAGCAGGGACCATGGCAATCAGCCCCAGCATTTT
CDR3aa: CATSRDHGNQPQHF

v_gene: TRBV6-5
d_gene: NA
abundance: NA
len: 15
j_gene: TRBJ2-5
CDR3nt: TGTGCCAGCAGTCCCAACCCGGGTTCACAAGAGACCCAGTACTTC
CDR3aa: CASSPNPGSQETQYF

v_gene: TRBV6-2/TRBV6-3
d_gene: TRBD1
abundance: NA
len: 15
j_gene: TRBJ1-2
CDR3nt: TGTGCCAGCAGTCCAACGGGACAGGGAAACTATGGCTACACCTTC
CDR3aa: CASSPTGQGNYGYTF

v_gene: TRBV7-2
d_gene: TRBD1
abundance: NA
len: 15
j_gene: TRBJ2-1
CDR3nt: TGTGCCAGCAGCTTAGTCAGGGGGCGCAGCAATGAGCAGTTCTTC
CDR3aa: CASSLVRGRSNEQFF

v_gene: TRBV21-1
d_gene: NA
abundance: once
len: 15
j_gene: TRBJ2-2
CDR3nt: TGTGCCAGCAGCAAAGGGGGCAGACTCACCGGGGAGCTGTTTTTT
CDR3aa: CASSKGGRLTGELFF

v_gene: TRBV6-1
d_gene: NA
abundance: NA
len: 16
j_gene: TRBJ2-3
CDR3nt: TGTGCCAGCAGTGATCAGGGGGGAGGTAGCACAGATACGCAGTATTTT
CDR3aa: CASSDQGGGSTDTQYF

v_gene: TRBV18
d_gene: NA
abundance: NA
len: 16
j_gene: TRBJ2-2
CDR3nt: TGTGCCAGCTCACCCTCCCGTCTCAAGACACGCGGGGAGCTGTTTTTT
CDR3aa: CASSPSRLKTRGELFF

v_gene: TRBV12-5
d_gene: TRBD1
abundance: NA
len: 14
j_gene: TRBJ1-1
CDR3nt: TGTGCTAGTGGTTTCAGGGGGATGAACACTGAAGCTTTCTTT
CDR3aa: CASGFRGMNTEAFF

v_gene: TRBV7-9
d_gene: NA
abundance: NA
len: 13
j_gene: TRBJ1-2
CDR3nt: TGTGCCAGCACCAGGAACAGGGTTAACGGCTACACCTTC
CDR3aa: CASTRNRVNGYTF

v_gene: TRBV19
d_gene: TRBD1
abundance: NA
len: 15
j_gene: TRBJ1-4
CDR3nt: TGTGCCAGTAGTACCTCCGGGACAGGGGATGAAAAACTGTTTTTT
CDR3aa: CASSTSGTGDEKLFF

v_gene: TRBV27
d_gene: NA
abundance: NA
len: 14
j_gene: TRBJ1-6
CDR3nt: TGTGCCAGCACCACGGGGGGCGCACGTTCACCCCTCCACTTT
CDR3aa: CASTTGGARSPLHF

v_gene: TRBV5-1
d_gene: TRBD1
abundance: NA
len: 14
j_gene: TRBJ1-5
CDR3nt: TGCGCCAGCAGCTTGGGGGACAGCCATCAGCCCCAGCATTTT
CDR3aa: CASSLGDSHQPQHF

v_gene: TRBV7-2
d_gene: TRBD2
abundance: NA
len: 16
j_gene: TRBJ2-5
CDR3nt: TGTGCCAGCAGCTTAAGAGGGGCTAGCGGACAAGAGACCCAGTACTTC
CDR3aa: CASSLRGASGQETQYF

v_gene: TRBV6-2/TRBV6-3
d_gene: NA
abundance: NA
len: 15
j_gene: TRBJ2-3
CDR3nt: TGTGCCAGCAGTTACCGGAGACTAGTAACAGATACGCAGTATTTT
CDR3aa: CASSYRRLVTDTQYF

v_gene: TRBV12-3/TRBV12-4
d_gene: NA
abundance: NA
len: 13
j_gene: TRBJ1-2
CDR3nt: TGTGCCAGCAGTTTAGCGCAGAGCTATGGCTACACCTTC
CDR3aa: CASSLAQSYGYTF

v_gene: TRBV3-1/TRBV3-2
d_gene: NA
abundance: NA
len: 12
j_gene: TRBJ2-5
CDR3nt: TGTGCCAGCAGCCAAAGCAGGGAGACCCAGTACTTC
CDR3aa: CASSQSRETQYF